One and the same sample provided the 12 T cell receptor beta chains below, sequenced in a study of OX40 agonist ivuxolimab in advanced cancers. The repertoire was sequenced with immunoSEQ multiplex PCR; TCRdb's copy has only in-frame clones and lacks some. The sample has some 100,000 clones, approximately 90% seen once. This specimen was CD4+ or CD8+ T cells sorted from blood, taken in a trial of the OX40 agonist ivuxolimab. These receptors came from an adult with an advanced solid tumor such as melanoma, head and neck, liver or kidney cancer.

This clone showed up just a few times. The genes are TRBV10-3 and TRBJ2-7, with a tentative D call TRBD2 (6 bases). V was shortened by 1 base and J by 0 bases, with 10 bases between the two germline ends. The CDR3 is 15 amino acids. CDR1 is ENHRY and CDR2 is SYGVKD in the germline V gene. In DNA form, the CDR3 reads TGTGCCATCAGTGAGTTCGAGACTAGCTCCTACGAGCAGTACTTC. This gives the protein CAISEFETSSYEQYF.

V and J are TRBV28 and TRBJ2-5, with 8 bases lining up with TRBD1. The V gene's germline CDR1 is MDHEN and CDR2 SYDVKM. This CDR3 has 15 residues. V shed 2 bases, J shed 5 bases, and the junction held 7 bases outside the gene matches. CDR3 in amino acids: CASSLGTGVSETQYF. The CDR3 bases are TGTGCCAGCAGTTTAGGGACAGGAGTGTCCGAGACCCAGTACTTC.

The rearrangement joins TRBV19 to TRBJ2-3, with D perhaps TRBD1 or TRBD2 (5 bases each). This CDR3 spans 13 amino acids. The ends were cut back, 4 bases at V and 6 bases at J, with 11 bases in the middle. Germline V gene data show CDR1 as LNHDA and CDR2 as SQIVND (reference sequence). CDR3 sequence reads: CASSTRDQDTQYF. The CDR3, as DNA: TGTGCCAGTAGTACCAGGGACCAGGATACGCAGTATTTT.

CDR3 region: CASSRIGTATNEKLFF. The CDR3 DNA follows: TGTGCCAGCAGCCGAATTGGGACAGCAACTAATGAAAAACTGTTTTTT. This chain uses TRBV7-2 with TRBJ1-4, with TRBD1 identical over 7 bases. There are 16 residues in the CDR3. Germline V CDR1 and CDR2: SGHTA, FQGNSA. Trimming took 5 bases from V and 0 from J; bases not matched to a gene: 6.

This chain connects TRBV2 to TRBJ1-1, with 9 bases fitting TRBD1. Germline V gives CDR1 SNHLY, CDR2 FYNNEI. The trim removed 6 bases at V and 2 bases at J, leaving 4 bases unmatched. CDR3 length: 14 residues. The CDR3 sequence: CASRRQGGNTEAFF. The CDR3 coding sequence is TGTGCCAGCAGGAGACAGGGGGGAAACACTGAAGCTTTCTTT.

The rearrangement links TRBV28 to TRBJ2-2, with 10 bases lining up with TRBD2. V trimming: 2 bases; J trimming: 4 bases; junction bases outside the gene matches: 4. The CDR3 contains 16 residues. Looked up from germline, CDR1 is MDHEN and CDR2 is SYDVKM. The CDR3 reads CASSLRTSGSTGELFF. The CDR3 region has the DNA TGTGCCAGCAGTTTACGGACTAGCGGAAGCACCGGGGAGCTGTTTTTT.

The gene calls are TRBV28 and TRBJ1-5; 10 bases fit TRBD1. This CDR3 is built from 13 residues. Trimming removed 6 bases from V and 9 bases from J; junction bases left unmatched: 5. In germline, CDR1 is MDHEN, CDR2 SYDVKM. CDR3 in DNA: TGTGCCAGCAGAGGACAGGGGGAGCCGCCCCAGCATTTT. Protein sequence: CASRGQGEPPQHF.

The chain recombines TRBV18 with TRBJ1-5, with D possibly matching TRBD1 (5 bases). Germline CDR1 is KGHSH and CDR2 is LQKENI. With 6 bases removed from V and 10 bases from J, the gap between germline ends came to 10 bases. The CDR3 runs 11 residues. CDR3 amino acids: CASSFQGPQHF. CDR3 DNA: TGTGCCAGCTCCTTCCAGGGTCCCCAGCATTTT.

The chain links TRBV5-4 to TRBJ2-5, with 11 bases that match TRBD1. The germline V gene has CDR1 SGHNT and CDR2 YYREEE (reference sequence). Germline trimming cut 4 bases from V and 1 base from J; bases unmatched to any gene: 6. This CDR3 is 16 amino acids long. The DNA of the CDR3 is TGTGCCAGCAGCCCTGGACAGGGGGCGCGCCAAGAGACCCAGTACTTC. Its translation is CASSPGQGARQETQYF. Combining the CDR3 with reference TRBV5-4 and TRBJ2-5 gives the whole variable domain ETGVTQSPTHLIKTRGQQVTLRCSSQSGHNTVSWYQQALGQGPQFIFQYYREEENGRGNFPPRFSGLQFPNYSSELNVNALELDDSALYLCASSPGQGARQETQYFGPGTRLLVL.

The V call is TRBV11-3, the J call TRBJ2-3; D unresolved. There are 15 residues in the CDR3. In germline, CDR1 is SGHNT, CDR2 YENEEA. Between the trimmed V and J ends, which lost 0 bases and 3 bases, there was a span of 10 bases. The CDR3 DNA sequence: TGTGCCAGCAGCTTAGACCACACCTCAACAGATACGCAGTATTTT. Translating gives CASSLDHTSTDTQYF.

The rearrangement links TRBV4-3 to TRBJ2-1, with TRBD1 identical over 12 bases. Germline CDR1 is LGHNA and CDR2 is YSLEER. CDR3 length: 16 amino acids. The J segment lost 6 bases and the V segment lost 8 bases, leaving 11 bases of the junction unmatched. The CDR3 bases are TGCGCCAGCTGTCCCGGGACAGGGGGCATGGGCAATGAGCAGTTCTTC. This gives the protein CASCPGTGGMGNEQFF.

The chain carries TRBV6-4 and TRBJ1-1, with a tentative D call TRBD1 (5 bases). V lost 2 bases and J lost 11, with 15 bases in between. CDR1 is MRHNA, CDR2 SNTAGT, per germline. This CDR3 is built from 13 residues. CDR3 DNA: TGTGCCAGCAGTGACGGGCTGGGACTGGTGGCTTTCTTT. This sequence encodes CASSDGLGLVAFF.